The 10 T cell receptor beta chains in this list originate from one sample, sequenced in a study of blood T cell repertoires in COVID-19. Some clones are missing from TCRdb's copy, which holds only in-frame ones; the method was immunoSEQ multiplex PCR. The data contain around 200,000 clones, 70% to 90% of them singletons. Sequencing used peripheral blood. These receptors were taken from an elderly man with acute or convalescent COVID-19.

This clone was found a few times. The chain uses TRBV6-5 and TRBJ1-3, with TRBD1 as a possible D gene (5 bases). The CDR3 loop spans 16 amino acids. Looked up from germline, CDR1 is MNHEY and CDR2 is SVGAGI. Trimming took 0 bases from V and 0 from J, leaving 9 bases between them. The CDR3 region has the DNA TGTGCCAGCAGTTACTCTCAGGGTTCCTCTGGAAACACCATATATTTT. It codes for CASSYSQGSSGNTIYF.

The V gene is TRBV7-2, the J gene TRBJ2-1; D perhaps matches TRBD2 (6 bases). In germline, CDR1 is SGHTA, CDR2 FQGNSA. V was pared by 1 base and J by 9 bases, with 16 bases between. The CDR3 has 15 residues. The CDR3 spells CASSLGELVGGEQFF. DNA of the CDR3: TGTGCCAGCAGCTTAGGAGAACTAGTGGGGGGTGAGCAGTTCTTC.

This clone was seen just once. V is TRBV7-8 and J is TRBJ1-1; D remains ambiguous. The germline CDR1 and CDR2 sequences are SGHVS and FQNEAQ. V was trimmed by 1 base and J by 1 base, leaving 10 bases between them. The CDR3 has 15 amino acids. This CDR3 reads CASSLVPTANTEAFF. In DNA, the CDR3 is TGTGCCAGCAGCTTAGTTCCCACAGCGAACACTGAAGCTTTCTTT.

The chain employs TRBV11-3 and TRBJ1-4; possibly TRBD1 for D (5 bases). Germline V CDR1 and CDR2: SGHNT, YENEEA. The CDR3 loop spans 15 amino acids. The V gene lost 7 bases and the J gene lost 7 bases, with 19 bases spanning the gap. The CDR3 is CASTEGRGQGEKLFF. The CDR3 DNA reads TGTGCCAGCACGGAGGGTAGAGGCCAGGGTGAAAAACTGTTTTTT.

This chain uses TRBV30 with TRBJ1-2; the match to TRBD1 covers 7 bases. V shed 0 bases, J shed 7 bases, and the junction held 2 bases outside the gene matches. Germline CDR1 GTSNPN, CDR2 SVGIG (reference sequence). This CDR3 has 12 residues. The CDR3 is CAWSVDRVGYTF. As DNA, the CDR3 is TGTGCCTGGAGTGTAGACAGGGTTGGCTACACCTTC. The full variable domain, in which reference TRBV30 and TRBJ1-2 provide the parts outside the CDR3, is SQTIHQWPATLVQPVGSPLSLECTVEGTSNPNLYWYRQAAGRGLQLLFYSVGIGQISSEVPQNLSASRPQDRQFILSSKKLLLSDSGFYLCAWSVDRVGYTFGSGTRLTVV.

This clone has just one count. CDR3 loop: CASKQGRGIGNQPQHF. DNA for the CDR3: TGTGCCAGTAAGCAGGGCAGGGGTATTGGCAATCAGCCCCAGCATTTT. The chain has TRBV19 and TRBJ1-5; TRBD1 is a possible D gene (6 bases). The CDR3 length is 16 residues. V shed 7 bases and J shed 2 bases, with 18 bases lying between them. Germline-derived CDR1 and CDR2 are LNHDA and SQIVND (reference sequence).

The J gene is TRBJ2-6, the V gene TRBV7-2; TRBD2 is a possible D gene (5 bases). Germline V CDR1 and CDR2: SGHTA, FQGNSA. Trimming shortened V by 5 bases and J by 0 bases, and 11 bases separated the two germline ends. This CDR3 is built from 16 residues. The CDR3 region is CASSARAGSGANVLTF. The CDR3 DNA follows: TGTGCCAGCAGCGCCCGGGCGGGCTCTGGGGCCAACGTCCTGACTTTC.

The rearrangement links TRBV24-1 to TRBJ2-2; D gene unclear. Trimming took 4 bases from V and 1 from J, leaving 6 bases between them. From germline, CDR1 is KGHDR and CDR2 SFDVKD. This CDR3 spans 14 amino acids. CDR3 in DNA: TGTGCCACCAGTGACCCATTGAACACCGGGGAGCTGTTTTTT. It encodes CATSDPLNTGELFF.

J is TRBJ1-2 and V is TRBV18; 8 nucleotides align to TRBD1. Losses at the gene ends were 4 bases for V and 4 bases for J; bases not matched to a gene: 14. This CDR3 has 17 amino acids. The germline gives CDR1 KGHSH, CDR2 LQKENI. CDR3 coding DNA: TGTGCCAGCTCACGCCTTCCAGTGGACAGGGAGACCTATGGCTACACCTTC. Encoded protein: CASSRLPVDRETYGYTF.

The rearrangement links TRBV19 to TRBJ1-2, with D unresolved. V dropped 9 bases and J dropped 1 base, with 15 bases sitting between them. The CDR3 extends over 14 amino acids. Germline CDR1 LNHDA, CDR2 SQIVND (reference sequence). The CDR3 sequence: CASRRAAVNYGYTF. The CDR3 nucleotides read TGTGCCAGCAGGAGGGCGGCGGTTAACTATGGCTACACCTTC.